This entry lists 26 T cell receptor beta chains sequenced from one sample in a study of blood T cell repertoires in COVID-19. Profiling relied on immunoSEQ multiplex PCR, and the TCRdb table lists in-frame clones only, not all of them. The repertoire holds over 200,000 clones, with roughly nine tenths as singletons. The sample comprised peripheral blood. The receptor set was obtained from a man in his fifties or sixties who had recovered from COVID-19.

The genes are TRBV28 and TRBJ1-4; D possibly corresponds to TRBD1 (5 bases). The CDR3 is 14 residues long. Germline V gene data show CDR1 as MDHEN and CDR2 as SYDVKM. The V end lost 4 bases, the J end lost 5 bases, and 11 bases lay between the germline ends. The CDR3 nucleotides read TGTGCCAGCAGTTACTACGGGGGGAATGAAAAACTGTTTTTT. It translates to CASSYYGGNEKLFF.

The rearrangement joins TRBV7-6 to TRBJ2-5; 9 nucleotides align to TRBD1. The V gene end was trimmed by 5 bases and the J gene end by 4 bases; junction bases not matched to a gene: 8. The germline V gene encodes CDR1 SGHVS and CDR2 FNYEAQ. There are 15 residues in the CDR3. The CDR3 coding sequence is TGTGCCAGCAGCCTCGACAGGGGGTCGGGAGAGACCCAGTACTTC. Residues: CASSLDRGSGETQYF.

This clone was seen once. The chain carries TRBV30 and TRBJ1-2; 9 nucleotides match TRBD1. V shed 5 bases and J 5 bases; nucleotides not matched to a gene: 6. Germline V gene data show CDR1 as GTSNPN and CDR2 as SVGIG (reference sequence). The CDR3 extends over 13 amino acids. DNA for the CDR3: TGTGCCTGGTACGGGACAGGGCTTTATGGCTACACCTTC. It translates to CAWYGTGLYGYTF.

The chain couples TRBV29-1 to TRBJ2-2; a weak D match, TRBD1 (5 bases). The germline gives CDR1 SQVTM, CDR2 ANQGSEA. The CDR3 consists of 14 residues. The V gene lost 5 bases and the J gene lost 6 bases, with 16 bases spanning the gap. As DNA, the CDR3 is TGCAGCGTTTCGTACGGACAAAGGGCCGGGGAGCTGTTTTTT. This encodes CSVSYGQRAGELFF.

The chain recombines TRBV5-5 with TRBJ1-5; TRBD1 matches at 8 bases. Germline trimming cut 4 bases from V and 2 bases from J; bases unmatched to any gene: 5. The CDR3 loop spans 15 amino acids. In germline, CDR1 is SGHKS, CDR2 YYEKEE (reference sequence). In nucleotides, the CDR3 is TGTGCCAGCAGCGCCACAGGGGGTGGCAATCAGCCCCAGCATTTT. Protein product: CASSATGGGNQPQHF.

J is TRBJ1-2 and V is TRBV2; 9 bases are a match to TRBD1. This CDR3 comprises 15 residues. Germline CDR1 SNHLY, CDR2 FYNNEI. V trimming: 4 bases; J trimming: 4 bases; junction bases outside the gene matches: 7. The CDR3 DNA is TGTGCCAGCAGTGTGGAACAGGGGGCCGTCTATGGCTACACCTTC. Translation gives CASSVEQGAVYGYTF.

This clone was seen once. In DNA, the CDR3 is TGTGCCAGTAAGGATCGCTATGCGGGAGGAACCTACGAGCAGTACTTC. Protein: CASKDRYAGGTYEQYF. The chain uses TRBV19 and TRBJ2-7, with 8 bases matching TRBD2. V trimming: 7 bases; J trimming: 2 bases; junction bases outside the gene matches: 13. Per the germline V gene, CDR1 is LNHDA and CDR2 is SQIVND (reference sequence). This CDR3 comprises 16 residues. The full variable domain, with the rest looked up from reference TRBV19 and TRBJ2-7, is DGGITQSPKYLFRKEGQNVTLSCEQNLNHDAMYWYRQDPGQGLRLIYYSQIVNDFQKGDIAEGYSVSREKKESFPLTVTSAQKNPTAFYLCASKDRYAGGTYEQYFGPGTRLTVT.

V gene TRBV6-2 or TRBV6-3 combines with J gene TRBJ2-7; 8 nucleotides agree with TRBD1. Germline V gene sequence: CDR1 MNHEY, CDR2 SVGEGT. V lost 5 bases, J lost 3 bases, and 6 bases stayed unmatched. The CDR3 consists of 14 residues. The CDR3, as DNA: TGTGCCAGCAGTGGACGACAGGGGAACTACGAGCAGTACTTC. This gives the protein CASSGRQGNYEQYF.

J is TRBJ2-1 and V is TRBV27; 10 bases map to TRBD2. V shed 4 bases, J shed 7 bases, and the junction held 7 bases outside the gene matches. Per germline, CDR1 MNHEY and CDR2 SMNVEV (reference sequence). The CDR3 covers 15 residues. CDR3 sequence reads: CASSSSKLAGNEQFF. The CDR3 DNA sequence: TGTGCCAGCAGTTCTTCCAAACTAGCGGGGAATGAGCAGTTCTTC.

This clone occurred once. The chain uses TRBV7-3 and TRBJ2-3, with TRBD2 matching over 10 bases. The CDR3 runs 18 residues. CDR1 is SGHTA and CDR2 is FQGTGA in the germline V gene. With V trimmed by 2 bases and J by 2 bases, 10 bases remained unmatched. The CDR3 here is CASSLFPSGRGFTDTQYF. The DNA for the CDR3 is TGTGCCAGCAGCTTATTTCCTAGCGGGAGAGGGTTCACAGATACGCAGTATTTT.

This clone has only a few counts. This sequence joins TRBV7-9 and TRBJ1-2; TRBD1 is a possible D gene (6 bases). V was cut by 5 bases and J by 8 bases, with 12 bases left in between. CDR3 size: 12 residues. Germline CDR1 and CDR2: SEHNR and FQNEAQ (reference sequence). CDR3 region: CASSATGYGYTF. Here the CDR3 DNA reads TGTGCCAGCAGCGCCACAGGGTACGGCTACACCTTC. Combining the CDR3 with reference TRBV7-9 and TRBJ1-2 gives the whole variable domain DTGVSQNPRHKITKRGQNVTFRCDPISEHNRLYWYRQTLGQGPEFLTYFQNEAQLEKSRLLSDRFSAERPKGSFSTLEIQRTEQGDSAMYLCASSATGYGYTFGSGTRLTVV.

The chain carries TRBV5-6 and TRBJ2-1, with 12 bases identical to TRBD2. Germline CDR1 is SGHDT and CDR2 is YYEEEE. CDR3 length: 17 residues. V lost 4 bases to trimming and J lost 9 bases; unmatched junction nucleotides: 14. The CDR3, as DNA: TGTGCCAGCAGCACACGAGCCAGGACTAGCGGGGAACTTGAGCAGTTCTTC. This encodes CASSTRARTSGELEQFF.

This rearrangement joins TRBV19 to TRBJ2-1; weak D call: TRBD2 (6 bases). The germline gives CDR1 LNHDA, CDR2 SQIVND (reference sequence). The CDR3 is made up of 16 amino acids. V shed 4 bases and J shed 4 bases, with 17 bases lying between them. The CDR3, as DNA: TGTGCCAGTAGTACGACTAGTTCGGGGAATTACAATGAGCAGTTCTTC. Its translation: CASSTTSSGNYNEQFF.

J is TRBJ1-2 and V is TRBV4-1, with D perhaps matching TRBD1 (5 bases). V dropped 7 bases and J dropped 8 bases, with 26 bases sitting between them. Germline loops: CDR1 MGHRA, CDR2 YSYEKL. The CDR3 runs 16 residues. CDR3 coding DNA: TGCGCCAGCACCTTAAGGGACTTAAATGAAATAGGAGGCTACACCTTC. Its protein product is CASTLRDLNEIGGYTF.

This chain uses TRBV7-9 with TRBJ2-2, with 8 positions matching TRBD2. This CDR3 spans 15 amino acids. The germline CDR1 and CDR2 sequences are SEHNR and FQNEAQ (reference sequence). Germline trimming cut 7 bases from V and 0 bases from J; bases unmatched to any gene: 4. This chain's CDR3 is CASTRGGSNTGELFF. The DNA for the CDR3 is TGTGCCAGCACCCGCGGGGGGTCGAACACCGGGGAGCTGTTTTTT.

V usage is TRBV3-1 (or the pseudogene TRBV3-2) and J usage is TRBJ2-6, with 7 bases matching TRBD2. Germline CDR1 is LGHDT and CDR2 is YNNKEL (reference sequence). The CDR3 runs to 15 residues. V trimming: 3 bases; J trimming: 2 bases; junction bases outside the gene matches: 1. CDR3 residues: CASSQGGPGANVLTF. CDR3 sequence (DNA): TGTGCCAGCAGCCAGGGAGGGCCTGGGGCCAACGTCCTGACTTTC.

This chain joins TRBV19 and TRBJ2-2; D is unclear. There are 15 residues in the CDR3. With 6 bases removed from V and 1 base from J, the gap between germline ends came to 12 bases. Per the germline V gene, CDR1 is LNHDA and CDR2 is SQIVND (reference sequence). The CDR3, as DNA: TGTGCCAGTAGCCTTGGGCAGATGAACACCGGGGAGCTGTTTTTT. This encodes CASSLGQMNTGELFF.

The chain links TRBV7-9 to TRBJ2-5; TRBD1 matches at 7 bases. The V gene's germline CDR1 is SEHNR and CDR2 FQNEAQ (reference sequence). The CDR3 spans 15 residues. The J segment lost 0 bases and the V segment lost 1 base, leaving 2 bases of the junction unmatched. CDR3 coding DNA: TGTGCCAGCAGCTTAGGACAGGGAGACCAAGAGACCCAGTACTTC. Its translation: CASSLGQGDQETQYF. Drawing the rest from reference TRBV7-9 and TRBJ2-5, the complete variable domain is DTGVSQNPRHKITKRGQNVTFRCDPISEHNRLYWYRQTLGQGPEFLTYFQNEAQLEKSRLLSDRFSAERPKGSFSTLEIQRTEQGDSAMYLCASSLGQGDQETQYFGPGTRLLVL.

CDR3 DNA sequence: TGTGCCAGCAGTTCACGGACTAGCGGGGAAGAGACCCAGTACTTC. As protein: CASSSRTSGEETQYF. The chain combines TRBV5-4 with TRBJ2-5; 12 nucleotides match TRBD2. Germline V gene lookup returns CDR1 SGHNT and CDR2 YYREEE (reference sequence). CDR3 length: 15 amino acids. V lost 5 bases, J lost 3 bases, and 5 bases stayed unmatched.

CDR3 in amino acids: CASSVVAVSSGANVLTF. CDR3 sequence (DNA): TGTGCCAGCAGCGTAGTTGCAGTCAGCTCTGGGGCCAACGTCCTGACTTTC. The rearrangement uses TRBV9 and TRBJ2-6; D unclear. CDR1 and CDR2 (germline): SGDLS, YYNGEE. This CDR3 is 17 amino acids long. Trimming removed 0 bases at V and 0 bases at J, with 10 bases between.

J is TRBJ2-3 and V is TRBV29-1; D remains ambiguous. Looked up from germline, CDR1 is SQVTM and CDR2 is ANQGSEA. The CDR3 is 11 residues long. V lost 3 bases and J 5 bases, leaving 6 bases between the germline ends. The CDR3 here is CSVDSVDTQYF. The DNA of the CDR3 is TGCAGCGTTGATTCGGTAGATACGCAGTATTTT.

Worth noting for this clone: This may arise from a read error, as a much more abundant clone is one base away. The chain employs TRBV7-9 and TRBJ2-7; 8 nucleotides match TRBD2. The CDR3 has 14 amino acids. Germline CDR1 reads SEHNR; CDR2 reads FQNEAQ (reference sequence). J lost 7 bases, V lost 1 base, and 6 bases had no gene match. Written as DNA, the CDR3 is TGTGCCAGCAGCTTAGGCGGGGGGCCGGGAGAGCAGTACTTC. Protein product: CASSLGGGPGEQYF.

The V and J genes are TRBV18 and TRBJ2-1; D unresolved. In germline, CDR1 is KGHSH, CDR2 LQKENI. Between the trimmed V and J ends, which lost 0 bases and 3 bases, there was a span of 6 bases. CDR3 length: 14 amino acids. As DNA, the CDR3 is TGTGCCAGCTCACCACCGTACGGCTACAATGAGCAGTTCTTC. Its protein product is CASSPPYGYNEQFF.

The chain has TRBV19 and TRBJ2-7, with D perhaps TRBD2 (6 bases). Germline CDR1 reads LNHDA; CDR2 reads SQIVND (reference sequence). The V end was cut by 2 bases, the J end by 7 bases, with 21 bases between. The CDR3 totals 16 residues. CDR3 nucleotide sequence: TGTGCCAGTAGTATACCCCCCCAAGGCGGGATTGTGGAGCAGTACTTC. This gives the protein CASSIPPQGGIVEQYF.

This chain uses TRBV9 with TRBJ1-6; no definite D call. Trimming left V 0 bases short and J 9 bases short, with 7 bases between. The germline CDR1 and CDR2 sequences are SGDLS and YYNGEE. The CDR3 sequence is 13 residues long. CDR3 DNA: TGTGCCAGCAGCGTAGCACCGGTTTCACCCCTCCACTTT. Translated: CASSVAPVSPLHF.

CDR3 in amino acids: CASGRIKQESRASGWFVEQYF. The DNA of the CDR3 is TGTGCCAGCGGGAGAATAAAACAGGAATCTCGGGCTAGCGGGTGGTTCGTCGAGCAGTACTTC. The chain couples TRBV27 to TRBJ2-7, with 8 nucleotides matching TRBD2. Germline CDR1 reads MNHEY; CDR2 reads SMNVEV (reference sequence). The CDR3 runs 21 residues. The V and J ends lost 8 bases and 6 bases, in that order; junction bases with no gene match: 33.